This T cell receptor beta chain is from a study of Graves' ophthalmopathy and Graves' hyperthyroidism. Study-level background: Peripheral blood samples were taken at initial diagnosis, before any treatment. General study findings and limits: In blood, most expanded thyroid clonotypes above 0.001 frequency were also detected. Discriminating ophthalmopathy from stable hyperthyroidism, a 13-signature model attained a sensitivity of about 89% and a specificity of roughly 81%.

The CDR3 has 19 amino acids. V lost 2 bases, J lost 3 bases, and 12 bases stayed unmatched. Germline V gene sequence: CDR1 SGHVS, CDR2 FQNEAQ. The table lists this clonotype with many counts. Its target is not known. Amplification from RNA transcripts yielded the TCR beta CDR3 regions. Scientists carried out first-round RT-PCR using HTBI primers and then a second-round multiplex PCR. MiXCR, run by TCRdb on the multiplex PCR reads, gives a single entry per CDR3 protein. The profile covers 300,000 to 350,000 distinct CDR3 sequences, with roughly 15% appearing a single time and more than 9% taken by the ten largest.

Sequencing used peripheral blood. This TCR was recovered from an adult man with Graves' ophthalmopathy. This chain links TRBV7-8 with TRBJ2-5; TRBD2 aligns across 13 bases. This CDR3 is CASSLLNGLAGEREETQYF. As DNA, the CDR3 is TGTGCCAGCAGCTTACTTAACGGACTAGCGGGAGAAAGAGAAGAGACCCAGTACTTC. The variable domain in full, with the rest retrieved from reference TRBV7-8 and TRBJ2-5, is GAGVSQSPRYKVAKRGQDVALRCDPISGHVSLFWYQQALGQGPEFLTYFQNEAQLDKSGLPSDRFFAERPEGSVSTLKIQRTQQEDSAVYLCASSLLNGLAGEREETQYFGPGTRLLVL.